This TCR beta chain was sequenced for a study of cytotoxic CD8 clonotypes in ibrutinib-treated CLL. On the study more broadly: The group held 11 relapsed/refractory and about 15 treatment-naive patients, with 17 IGHV unmutated. Recorded responses included around 24 partial and 2 complete; following median about 68 months, approximately 15 stayed remitted and around 12 progressed. Study results and limitations: On treatment, the uncommon public clonotypes contracted or remained stable. Baseline levels of clonality went above those of age-matched healthy donors and moved with circulating CD8+ T-cell counts.

Note on this clone: What it recognizes is unknown.

The data were produced by immunoSEQ multiplex PCR, yet TCRdb's version contains in-frame clones alone and is incomplete. The sample holds about 270,000 clones, roughly four fifths seen once. V gave up 1 base and J gave up 5 bases; unmatched junction bases: 7. The CDR3 is 15 residues long. Per the germline V gene, CDR1 is SQVTM and CDR2 is ANQGSEA. Sequenced material: PBMCs, taken at disease progression, from a patient treated with ibrutinib. The V gene is TRBV29-1, the J gene TRBJ2-3; 9 bases are shared with TRBD2. The TCR was taken from a human donor with chronic lymphocytic leukemia. CDR3 DNA: TGCAGCGTTGAAGGAGGCGCGGGGGGGCGAGATACGCAGTATTTT. The encoded protein is CSVEGGAGGRDTQYF.